This T cell receptor beta chain was captured by sequencing in a study of blood T cells in healthy people across ages. Trimming cost V 3 bases and J 4 bases; bases outside gene matches: 10. The CDR3 consists of 16 residues. CDR1 SQVTM and CDR2 ANQGSEA come from the germline V gene. With a J-beta primer mix and a sample-barcoded 5' primer, a second PCR ran about 7 to 12 cycles. Using its own MiXCR run on the 5' RACE reads, TCRdb lists one record per CDR3 protein. The sample comprises 1 million or so distinct CDR3 sequences, approximately 26% of which are singletons, and less than 0.85% rests with the top ten. These data also formed part of another study, on T cells of mothers and their children.

This sequence joins TRBV29-1 and TRBJ2-5; 11 bases match TRBD1. Sequenced input: blood. This TCR came from a girl aged 2-10 years in good health. Here the CDR3 reads CSVDREGQGAGETQYF. The CDR3 DNA sequence: TGCAGCGTTGACAGGGAAGGACAGGGGGCAGGAGAGACCCAGTACTTC.